This T cell receptor (beta chain) was captured by sequencing in a study of CD8+CD57+ T cells in acquired aplastic anemia. Regarding the study as a whole: Both patients and controls carried the same twenty-nine CD8+ CDR3 sequences.

Genomic DNA, serving as template, underwent TCR beta VDJ and CDR3 profiling. TCRdb itself ran the reads through MiXCR, one entry per CDR3 protein. Found here are around 400,000 distinct CDR3 sequences, about 70% of them singletons; the top ten hold 4%. In regard to this clonotype: Its antigen is unknown.

Trimming stripped 1 base from V and 8 bases from J, with 14 bases between. This CDR3 contains 14 residues. CDR1 is LNHNV, CDR2 YYDKDF, per germline (reference sequence). The TCR comes from a human donor in good health, serving as a control. Specimen: sorted CD4+, CD8+, or CD8+CD57+ T cells (not recorded which) from PBMCs. The V call is TRBV15, the J call TRBJ1-1; the D is unclear. CDR3 in amino acids: CATSRGLVPREAFF. The CDR3 coding sequence is TGTGCCACCAGCAGAGGTTTGGTCCCGAGAGAAGCTTTCTTT. The full variable domain, in which reference TRBV15 and TRBJ1-1 provide the parts outside the CDR3, is DAMVIQNPRYQVTQFGKPVTLSCSQTLNHNVMYWYQQKSSQAPKLLFHYYDKDFNNEADTPDNFQSRRPNTSFCFLDIRSPGLGDTAMYLCATSRGLVPREAFFGQGTRLTVV.